This T cell receptor beta chain was sequenced for a study of T cells in Graves' hyperthyroidism and ophthalmopathy. The germline V gene has CDR1 SQVTM and CDR2 ANQGSEA. The CDR3 runs 15 residues. The V end was cut by 4 bases, the J end by 0 bases, with 16 bases between. Using RNA transcripts as the source, TCR beta CDR3 regions were amplified. A set of HTBI primers served as the primers for a first-round RT-PCR of the TCR CDR3. TCRdb re-analysed the multiplex PCR reads in MiXCR, keeping a single row per CDR3 protein. In the table there are some 500,000 distinct CDR3 sequences, approximately 15% of which are singletons.

The specimen sequenced was blood. The TCR originated in a woman under 30 with Graves' hyperthyroidism. The rearrangement joins TRBV29-1 to TRBJ2-7; D may be TRBD1 (6 bases). This CDR3 reads CSVAEQGKSSYEQYF. The CDR3 DNA sequence: TGCAGCGTTGCCGAACAGGGTAAGAGCTCCTACGAGCAGTACTTC.